Presented here are 30 T cell receptor beta chains from one specimen sequenced in a study of T cell changes during pregnancy in multiple sclerosis. Method: immunoSEQ multiplex PCR; TCRdb's copy keeps in-frame clones and lacks some. The table has tens of thousands of clones, more than 85% seen once. The sample was CD8+ T cells from peripheral blood mononuclear cells, taken before pregnancy. All receptors derive from a female donor with multiple sclerosis, enrolled in a pregnancy study.

The rearrangement uses TRBV6-1 and TRBJ1-1, with D unclear. The V and J ends lost 2 bases and 3 bases respectively, with 7 bases between them. From germline, CDR1 is MNHNS and CDR2 SASEGT. The CDR3 runs to 13 residues. The CDR3 reads CASSESEYTEAFF. CDR3 nucleotides: TGTGCCAGCAGTGAATCGGAGTACACTGAAGCTTTCTTT.

V gene TRBV5-6 combines with J gene TRBJ2-1; 7 bases line up with TRBD2. CDR3 length: 17 amino acids. The trim removed 2 bases at V and 2 bases at J, leaving 10 bases unmatched. CDR1 is SGHDT and CDR2 is YYEEEE in the germline V gene. The chain's CDR3 is CASSFGTGGTPYNEQFF. Here the CDR3 DNA reads TGTGCCAGCAGCTTCGGGACGGGGGGAACCCCCTACAATGAGCAGTTCTTC.

The chain recombines TRBV19 with TRBJ1-1; the D is unclear. Trimming took off 0 bases at V and 7 bases at J, with 12 bases between the two ends. The length of the CDR3 is 14 residues. Germline V gene lookup returns CDR1 LNHDA and CDR2 SQIVND (reference sequence). The CDR3 DNA is TGTGCCAGTAGTATAGATTCGGAAGCGCTTGAAGCTTTCTTT. Translated: CASSIDSEALEAFF.

V gene TRBV11-2 combines with J gene TRBJ1-3; D not certain. CDR3 size: 15 residues. Germline V gives CDR1 SGHAT, CDR2 FQNNGV. V shed 3 bases and J shed 3 bases, with 12 bases lying between them. Written as DNA, the CDR3 is TGTGCCAGCAGCTTGTTTCTCGGCGGTGGAAACACCATATATTTT. Translation gives CASSLFLGGGNTIYF.

This chain links TRBV7-6 with TRBJ2-7; 7 nucleotides line up with TRBD1. The CDR3 has 15 residues. The junction had 5 bases not matched to a gene; V was cut back by 0 bases and J by 3 bases. Germline loops: CDR1 SGHVS, CDR2 FNYEAQ. The CDR3 loop reads CASSLAPGQYYEQYF. CDR3 sequence (DNA): TGTGCCAGCAGCTTAGCACCGGGACAGTACTACGAGCAGTACTTC. Based on the CDR3 plus reference TRBV7-6 and TRBJ2-7, the full variable domain is GAGVSQSPRYKVTKRGQDVALRCDPISGHVSLYWYRQALGQGPEFLTYFNYEAQQDKSGLPNDRFSAERPEGSISTLTIQRTEQRDSAMYRCASSLAPGQYYEQYFGPGTRLTVT.

V usage is TRBV4-1 and J usage is TRBJ2-7, with a tentative D call TRBD1 (6 bases). V dropped 0 bases and J dropped 1 base, with 7 bases sitting between them. Germline-derived CDR1 and CDR2 are MGHRA and YSYEKL. The CDR3 extends over 14 amino acids. This CDR3 is CASSQDRGSYEQYF. As DNA, the CDR3 is TGCGCCAGCAGCCAAGACAGGGGTTCCTACGAGCAGTACTTC.

The rearrangement links TRBV2 to TRBJ2-1; 10 nucleotides match TRBD1. The trim removed 7 bases at V and 7 bases at J, leaving 7 bases unmatched. The CDR3 contains 14 residues. CDR1 and CDR2 (germline): SNHLY, FYNNEI. CDR3: CASNNRTGGNEQFF. The CDR3 DNA reads TGTGCCAGCAACAATAGGACAGGGGGGAATGAGCAGTTCTTC.

This clone is a singleton in its sample. The chain is built from TRBV5-6 and TRBJ2-7, with D possibly matching TRBD2 (5 bases). V lost 3 bases and J 2 bases, leaving 9 bases between the germline ends. This CDR3 is built from 13 residues. Germline assignment: CDR1 SGHDT and CDR2 YYEEEE. Here the CDR3 reads CASSSGFPYEQYF. CDR3 nucleotide sequence: TGTGCCAGCAGCTCGGGATTCCCCTACGAGCAGTACTTC.

The chain employs TRBV4-1 and TRBJ2-5; 7 bases are shared with TRBD1. Per the germline V gene, CDR1 is MGHRA and CDR2 is YSYEKL. This CDR3 is built from 15 residues. Losses at the gene ends were 3 bases for V and 4 bases for J; bases not matched to a gene: 8. CDR3 residues: CASSQVQGIGETQYF. In nucleotides, the CDR3 is TGCGCCAGCAGCCAGGTACAGGGGATCGGAGAGACCCAGTACTTC.

The chain carries TRBV5-8 and TRBJ2-3; tentatively, D is TRBD1 (5 bases). The CDR3 contains 15 residues. CDR1 is SGHTS, CDR2 YDEGEE, per germline. V lost 2 bases and J 6 bases, leaving 16 bases between the germline ends. The CDR3 reads CASSFLKGAEDTQYF. CDR3 nucleotide sequence: TGTGCCAGCAGCTTTCTAAAAGGGGCGGAGGATACGCAGTATTTT.

V gene TRBV19 combines with J gene TRBJ2-1; TRBD2 is a possible D gene (6 bases). CDR1 and CDR2 (germline): LNHDA, SQIVND (reference sequence). V was cut by 3 bases and J by 3 bases, with 9 bases left in between. This CDR3 has 14 amino acids. The CDR3 here is CASSMGGDYNEQFF. Written as DNA, the CDR3 is TGTGCCAGTAGTATGGGCGGGGACTACAATGAGCAGTTCTTC.

In nucleotides, the CDR3 is TGTGCCAGCAGCCCCCCCCGGACAGTTAACACTGAAGCTTTCTTT. Translating gives CASSPPRTVNTEAFF. The chain couples TRBV13 to TRBJ1-1; maybe TRBD1 (6 bases). The CDR3 has 15 amino acids. Trimming took 5 bases from V and 2 from J, leaving 15 bases between them. CDR1 PRHDT and CDR2 FYEKMQ come from the germline V gene (reference sequence).

In nucleotides, the CDR3 is TGCGCCAGCACCCAACGGGTCAGTGAAAAACTGTTTTTT. It is translated as CASTQRVSEKLFF. The V gene is TRBV10-2, the J gene TRBJ1-4; D gene uncertain. V was pared by 7 bases and J by 7 bases, with 13 bases between. The length of the CDR3 is 13 residues. Germline V CDR1 and CDR2: WSHSY, SAAADI.

The rearrangement joins TRBV19 to TRBJ2-5, with a tentative D call TRBD1 (5 bases). The germline V gene encodes CDR1 LNHDA and CDR2 SQIVND (reference sequence). Trimming took 5 bases from V and 2 from J, leaving 6 bases between them. The CDR3 loop spans 12 amino acids. The CDR3 is CASSDRQETQYF. In nucleotides, the CDR3 is TGTGCCAGTAGTGACAGACAAGAGACCCAGTACTTC.

The rearrangement uses TRBV6-6 and TRBJ2-1; 10 bases align to TRBD1. CDR1 and CDR2 (germline): MNHNY, SVGAGI (reference sequence). V gave up 5 bases and J gave up 9 bases; unmatched junction bases: 10. This CDR3 is 15 amino acids long. The CDR3 DNA is TGTGCCAGCAGTCGCACGACAGGGGGCGGAGGTGAGCAGTTCTTC. This codes for CASSRTTGGGGEQFF.

J is TRBJ1-2 and V is TRBV30; D is undetermined. The germline V gene has CDR1 GTSNPN and CDR2 SVGIG (reference sequence). The CDR3 runs 13 residues. The V end was cut by 0 bases, the J end by 2 bases, with 7 bases between. CDR3: CAWSVPANYGYTF. CDR3 nucleotides: TGTGCCTGGAGTGTACCAGCGAACTATGGCTACACCTTC.

Here the CDR3 reads CASSLTYEQYF. The CDR3 region has the DNA TGTGCCAGCAGCCTTACCTACGAGCAGTACTTC. This sequence joins TRBV5-5 and TRBJ2-7; D remains unclear. The CDR3 runs 11 residues. Per germline, CDR1 SGHKS and CDR2 YYEKEE (reference sequence). V dropped 4 bases and J dropped 2 bases, with 4 bases sitting between them. Filled out from reference TRBV5-5 and TRBJ2-7, the complete variable domain reads DAGVTQSPTHLIKTRGQQVTLRCSPISGHKSVSWYQQVLGQGPQFIFQYYEKEERGRGNFPDRFSARQFPNYSSELNVNALLLGDSALYLCASSLTYEQYFGPGTRLTVT.

The chain links TRBV6-1 to TRBJ1-1, with a possible D match to TRBD1 (5 bases). Germline loops: CDR1 MNHNS, CDR2 SASEGT. Trimming pared 1 base from V and 4 bases from J, leaving 19 bases between. The CDR3 covers 17 residues. DNA of the CDR3: TGTGCCAGCAGTGAAGTTGGTTGGGCAGGGTGGGGCACTGAAGCTTTCTTT. Its translation is CASSEVGWAGWGTEAFF.

The CDR3, as DNA: TGTGCCAGCAGCCCCCAAACCTTACAGGATGAGCAGTTCTTC. Its protein is CASSPQTLQDEQFF. V usage is TRBV7-8 and J usage is TRBJ2-1; D is perhaps TRBD1 (5 bases). Germline loops: CDR1 SGHVS, CDR2 FQNEAQ. This CDR3 region has 14 residues. V shed 5 bases and J shed 8 bases, with 16 bases lying between them.

The chain combines TRBV4-1 with TRBJ2-1; 8 bases line up with TRBD1. The CDR3 extends over 16 amino acids. Trimming took 3 bases from V and 7 from J; bases not matched to a gene: 11. Germline V gene lookup returns CDR1 MGHRA and CDR2 YSYEKL. CDR3 DNA sequence: TGCGCCAGCAGCCAGACCCAGGGGGCAGGGTCGAATGAGCAGTTCTTC. Residues: CASSQTQGAGSNEQFF.

About this clone: This CDR3 is also generated by other DNA sequences in the sample. The V gene is TRBV5-6, the J gene TRBJ1-1; tentatively, D is TRBD1 (5 bases). The germline gives CDR1 SGHDT, CDR2 YYEEEE. The CDR3 extends over 12 amino acids. Between the trimmed V and J ends, which lost 3 bases and 4 bases, there was a span of 7 bases. CDR3: CASSSGLTEAFF. Here the CDR3 DNA reads TGTGCCAGCAGCTCGGGACTCACTGAAGCTTTCTTT.

The chain combines TRBV15 with TRBJ1-6, with 8 bases identical to TRBD1. Germline V gives CDR1 LNHNV, CDR2 YYDKDF (reference sequence). This CDR3 is built from 13 residues. V was clipped by 4 bases and J by 11 bases; unmatched bases: 4. In DNA, the CDR3 is TGTGCCACCAGCACCCCAGGGGGCACACCCCTCCACTTT. Translated: CATSTPGGTPLHF.

The V and J genes are TRBV19 and TRBJ1-1; unclear D gene. In germline, CDR1 is LNHDA, CDR2 SQIVND (reference sequence). There are 13 residues in the CDR3. V lost 2 bases and J lost 3, with 7 bases in between. The CDR3 loop is CASSIPPDTEAFF. The CDR3 DNA sequence: TGTGCCAGTAGTATACCCCCCGACACTGAAGCTTTCTTT.

The rearrangement links TRBV7-6 to TRBJ2-2, with 8 bases identical to TRBD1. From germline, CDR1 is SGHVS and CDR2 FNYEAQ. J gave up 0 bases and V 8 bases, and 11 bases lay outside the gene matches. This CDR3 is built from 17 residues. The CDR3 is CASWTDRVGSNTGELFF. The DNA of the CDR3 is TGTGCCAGCTGGACGGACAGGGTGGGGTCGAACACCGGGGAGCTGTTTTTT.

Here the CDR3 DNA reads TGTGCCAGCTTCGACACGGAATTATGGGAGCAGTACTTC. Amino acids: CASFDTELWEQYF. The chain couples TRBV6-1 to TRBJ2-7, with D hard to call. V was clipped by 8 bases and J by 7 bases, with 18 bases between them. Germline V lookup: CDR1 MNHNS, CDR2 SASEGT. The CDR3 runs to 13 residues.

This clone showed up just a few times. The V and J genes are TRBV11-2 and TRBJ1-1, with TRBD1 matching 7 bases. This CDR3 contains 17 residues. Looked up from germline, CDR1 is SGHAT and CDR2 is FQNNGV. V gave up 5 bases and J gave up 1 base; unmatched junction bases: 13. The CDR3 reads CASSPHPGQTKNTEAFF. In DNA form, the CDR3 reads TGTGCCAGCAGCCCACACCCGGGACAGACTAAGAACACTGAAGCTTTCTTT.

The chain combines TRBV5-4 with TRBJ2-1; 8 nucleotides match TRBD1. J was trimmed by 4 bases and V by 1 base; bases with no gene match: 4. The germline V gene has CDR1 SGHNT and CDR2 YYREEE (reference sequence). The CDR3 length is 15 residues. DNA of the CDR3: TGTGCCAGCAGCTTGAGGACAGGGAGTTACAATGAGCAGTTCTTC. Protein sequence: CASSLRTGSYNEQFF.

This chain links TRBV5-1 with TRBJ1-2; D is ambiguous. The CDR3 is 13 residues long. Germline CDR1 SGHRS, CDR2 YFSETQ. Between the trimmed V and J ends, which lost 3 bases and 3 bases, there was a span of 9 bases. The CDR3 DNA is TGCGCCAGCAGCTCCCCCTCGGACTATGGCTACACCTTC. Translated: CASSSPSDYGYTF.

This clone appeared a few times. The chain has TRBV6-1 and TRBJ2-5; 13 bases are a match to TRBD2. CDR1 MNHNS and CDR2 SASEGT come from the germline V gene. There are 15 residues in the CDR3. V was clipped by 2 bases and J by 4 bases; unmatched bases: 1. CDR3 bases: TGTGCCAGCAGTGAAACTAGCGGGGGGGCAGAGACCCAGTACTTC. It encodes CASSETSGGAETQYF.

V usage is TRBV19 and J usage is TRBJ2-1; D is uncertain. Trimming cost V 2 bases and J 5 bases, with 13 bases left between them. Germline V lookup: CDR1 LNHDA, CDR2 SQIVND (reference sequence). This CDR3 comprises 15 residues. DNA for the CDR3: TGTGCCAGTAGTATATACCGAGCCGTAAACAATGAGCAGTTCTTC. It yields the protein CASSIYRAVNNEQFF. Drawing the rest from reference TRBV19 and TRBJ2-1, the complete variable domain is DGGITQSPKYLFRKEGQNVTLSCEQNLNHDAMYWYRQDPGQGLRLIYYSQIVNDFQKGDIAEGYSVSREKKESFPLTVTSAQKNPTAFYLCASSIYRAVNNEQFFGPGTRLTVL.